These 27 T cell receptor beta chains originate from one sample sequenced in a study of OX40 agonist ivuxolimab in advanced cancers. Profiled with immunoSEQ multiplex PCR; TCRdb holds only in-frame clones, not every one. This sample has around 74,000 clones, with over 80% found just once. The sample here was CD4+ or CD8+ T cells sorted from blood, taken in a trial of the OX40 agonist ivuxolimab. The receptors were sampled from an adult with an advanced solid tumor such as melanoma, head and neck, liver or kidney cancer.

The gene calls are TRBV6-5 and TRBJ2-5, with a possible D match to TRBD2 (6 bases). The J call may be faulty, since TRBJ2-7 better matches the DNA end. The CDR3 runs 15 residues. CDR1 is MNHEY and CDR2 is SVGAGI in the germline V gene. DNA for the CDR3: TGTGCCAGCAGCCGGGGGAGTATTAGCTCCTACGAGCAGTACTTC. It is translated as CASSRGSISSYEQYF.

The chain couples TRBV6-4 to TRBJ2-2, with 10 positions matching TRBD2. V lost 4 bases and J lost 7; bases outside the gene matches: 3. Germline V gene sequence: CDR1 MRHNA, CDR2 SNTAGT. The CDR3 sequence is 14 residues long. CDR3 protein: CASSGLAGDGELFF. The CDR3 nucleotides read TGTGCCAGCAGTGGGCTAGCGGGAGACGGGGAGCTGTTTTTT.

The chain uses TRBV9 and TRBJ2-5; 8 bases line up with TRBD2. The CDR3 runs 16 residues. The trim removed 0 bases at V and 5 bases at J, leaving 9 bases unmatched. Germline lookup yields CDR1 SGDLS and CDR2 YYNGEE. CDR3 sequence reads: CASSVVAGGGMETQYF. Here the CDR3 DNA reads TGTGCCAGCAGCGTAGTTGCGGGAGGAGGTATGGAGACCCAGTACTTC.

The CDR3: CASSLTAWTSGSEQYF. Written as DNA, the CDR3 is TGCGCCAGCAGCCTGACAGCGTGGACTAGCGGGAGCGAGCAGTACTTC. The V and J genes are TRBV4-1 and TRBJ2-7; 13 bases align to TRBD2. V shed 4 bases, J shed 6 bases, and the junction held 9 bases outside the gene matches. The CDR3 covers 16 residues. CDR1 and CDR2 (germline): MGHRA, YSYEKL.

This sequence joins TRBV11-1 and TRBJ2-4, with 10 bases identical to TRBD1. The CDR3 runs to 15 residues. The junction had 9 bases not matched to a gene; V was cut back by 8 bases and J by 5 bases. CDR1 and CDR2 from the germline V gene are SGHAT and FQDESV (reference sequence). As DNA, the CDR3 is TGTGCCAGCGGAACGGGACAGGGGATTCAAAACATTCAGTACTTC. It is translated as CASGTGQGIQNIQYF.

The V call is TRBV5-8, the J call TRBJ2-1; D perhaps matches TRBD2 (7 bases). V lost 4 bases and J 1 base, leaving 18 bases between the germline ends. CDR1 is SGHTS, CDR2 YDEGEE, per germline. This CDR3 has 17 amino acids. The CDR3 coding sequence is TGTGCCAGCAGCCCTGGGGGGGGGCACGCGTCCTACAATGAGCAGTTCTTC. It is translated as CASSPGGGHASYNEQFF.

The V gene is TRBV7-8, the J gene TRBJ1-1, with D perhaps matching TRBD1 (5 bases). This CDR3 spans 19 amino acids. The germline V gene encodes CDR1 SGHVS and CDR2 FQNEAQ. V was pared by 6 bases and J by 0 bases, with 26 bases between. In DNA form, the CDR3 reads TGTGCCAGCAGTCTTGGACCCAGGCGGGGCCCGCACTTGAACACTGAAGCTTTCTTT. This sequence encodes CASSLGPRRGPHLNTEAFF.

The rearrangement links TRBV19 to TRBJ2-4; 9 bases fit TRBD1. Looked up from germline, CDR1 is LNHDA and CDR2 is SQIVND (reference sequence). The CDR3 spans 17 residues. V lost 3 bases to trimming and J lost 2 bases; unmatched junction nucleotides: 8. The DNA for the CDR3 is TGTGCCAGTAGTATTCGCACAGGGGGCGAAACCAAAAACATTCAGTACTTC. It is translated as CASSIRTGGETKNIQYF.

This rearrangement joins TRBV12-5 to TRBJ2-5; TRBD2 matches 7 bases. The CDR3 sequence is 16 residues long. Per the germline V gene, CDR1 is LGHNT and CDR2 is FRNRAP. The V and J ends lost 6 bases and 2 bases, in that order; junction bases with no gene match: 12. The CDR3 loop reads CASGQPTGGRQETQYF. The CDR3 bases are TGTGCTAGTGGCCAACCAACGGGGGGACGACAAGAGACCCAGTACTTC.

The V and J genes are TRBV28 and TRBJ2-6; tentatively, D is TRBD1 or TRBD2 (5 bases each). The CDR3 is 18 residues long. Germline CDR1 and CDR2: MDHEN and SYDVKM. V was pared by 6 bases and J by 1 base, with 19 bases between. CDR3 DNA: TGTGCCAGCAGACCCTCACGGGGCCCGCCTTCTGGGGCCAACGTCCTGACTTTC. Amino acids: CASRPSRGPPSGANVLTF.

J is TRBJ2-7 and V is TRBV6-1; no clear D gene. The CDR3 totals 11 residues. V was shortened by 5 bases and J by 7 bases, with 9 bases between the two germline ends. Germline lookup yields CDR1 MNHNS and CDR2 SASEGT. CDR3 bases: TGTGCCAGCAGTAAGCAGTTAGAGCAGTACTTC. Amino acid sequence: CASSKQLEQYF.

The genes are TRBV27 and TRBJ1-2; D is unresolved. The ends were cut back, 5 bases at V and 5 bases at J, with 12 bases in the middle. The CDR3 is 13 amino acids. Germline assignment: CDR1 MNHEY and CDR2 SMNVEV (reference sequence). The CDR3 region has the DNA TGTGCCAGCAGTACGCTTGGAGAGTATGGCTACACCTTC. Amino acid sequence: CASSTLGEYGYTF.

V is TRBV5-1 and J is TRBJ1-2, with D possibly being TRBD1 (6 bases). CDR3 size: 15 residues. Germline CDR1 and CDR2: SGHRS and YFSETQ. The V end was cut by 0 bases, the J end by 2 bases, with 11 bases between. Here the CDR3 DNA reads TGCGCCAGCAGCTTGGCCCGGGGGGCAAACTATGGCTACACCTTC. Translation gives CASSLARGANYGYTF.

This chain connects TRBV7-3 to TRBJ1-3; D may be TRBD1 (6 bases). This CDR3 region has 14 residues. The germline V gene encodes CDR1 SGHTA and CDR2 FQGTGA. V shed 5 bases and J shed 1 base, with 9 bases lying between them. Here the CDR3 DNA reads TGTGCCAGCAGCCCAGGGGCGTCTGGAAACACCATATATTTT. As protein: CASSPGASGNTIYF.

This clone appeared once. The chain uses TRBV9 and TRBJ2-3; 7 positions match TRBD2. Germline CDR1 is SGDLS and CDR2 is YYNGEE. J lost 7 bases, V lost 3 bases, and 11 bases had no gene match. CDR3 length equals 15 residues. CDR3 sequence reads: CASSETSSGGNTQYF. The CDR3 DNA is TGTGCCAGCAGCGAAACCTCTAGCGGAGGGAATACGCAGTATTTT.

This CDR3 is CASTSWVGNPETQYF. CDR3 sequence (DNA): TGTGCCAGCACCTCGTGGGTGGGTAATCCAGAGACCCAGTACTTC. The chain has TRBV7-2 and TRBJ2-5; D not certain. The CDR3 is 15 residues long. Per germline, CDR1 SGHTA and CDR2 FQGNSA. Trimming removed 7 bases from V and 4 bases from J, with 19 bases in between.

The chain carries TRBV29-1 and TRBJ1-2; 9 positions agree with TRBD1. This CDR3 has 13 residues. V lost 5 bases to trimming and J lost 5 bases; unmatched junction nucleotides: 6. The V gene's germline CDR1 is SQVTM and CDR2 ANQGSEA. The CDR3 nucleotides are TGCAGCGTTCCCGCGACAGGGGGGTATGGCTACACCTTC. Translating gives CSVPATGGYGYTF.

In its sample, this clone was seen a few times. This chain uses TRBV7-2 with TRBJ1-1; TRBD1 is a possible D gene (6 bases). Germline CDR1 SGHTA, CDR2 FQGNSA. CDR3 size: 14 residues. Trimming left V 5 bases short and J 7 bases short, with 17 bases between. The CDR3: CASSLIQGQNEAFF. The CDR3 region has the DNA TGTGCCAGCAGCCTAATACAGGGCCAAAATGAAGCTTTCTTT.

The V call is TRBV28, the J call TRBJ1-2; TRBD1 might be the D (6 bases). The CDR3 is 14 residues long. The V gene's germline CDR1 is MDHEN and CDR2 SYDVKM. V lost 5 bases and J 2 bases, leaving 12 bases between the germline ends. The CDR3 spells CASSTSQGNYGYTF. CDR3 sequence (DNA): TGTGCCAGCAGTACCTCACAGGGAAACTATGGCTACACCTTC.

V usage is TRBV7-2 and J usage is TRBJ2-1, with 14 positions matching TRBD2. V was pared by 3 bases and J by 6 bases, with 7 bases of the junction left unmatched. Germline V gives CDR1 SGHTA, CDR2 FQGNSA. CDR3 length: 17 residues. As DNA, the CDR3 is TGTGCCAGCAGCTTTCGACTAGCGGGAGGGACAGTCAATGAGCAGTTCTTC. Translation gives CASSFRLAGGTVNEQFF. The whole variable domain, remainder taken from reference TRBV7-2 and TRBJ2-1, is GAGVSQSPSNKVTEKGKDVELRCDPISGHTALYWYRQSLGQGLEFLIYFQGNSAPDKSGLPSDRFSAERTGGSVSTLTIQRTQQEDSAVYLCASSFRLAGGTVNEQFFGPGTRLTVL.

This sequence joins TRBV7-9 and TRBJ2-5, with D tentatively TRBD2 (6 bases). Trimming took off 6 bases at V and 0 bases at J, with 14 bases between the two ends. Germline CDR1 SEHNR, CDR2 FQNEAQ (reference sequence). This CDR3 contains 15 residues. The CDR3 reads CASRDGRGYQETQYF. CDR3 DNA sequence: TGTGCCAGCAGAGACGGACGGGGGTACCAAGAGACCCAGTACTTC.

This chain joins TRBV4-3 and TRBJ2-3, with 10 bases fitting TRBD1. This CDR3 region has 17 residues. Germline CDR1 and CDR2: LGHNA and YSLEER. The ends lost 2 bases at V and 3 bases at J; junction bases unmatched: 8. The CDR3 spells CASSQSPTGGATDTQYF. The CDR3 DNA reads as TGCGCCAGCAGCCAAAGCCCGACAGGGGGCGCGACAGATACGCAGTATTTT.

The chain links TRBV7-2 to TRBJ2-1, with no clear D. This CDR3 has 13 amino acids. Deletions cut 1 base from V and 6 bases from J, with 7 bases between. CDR1 and CDR2 (germline): SGHTA, FQGNSA. CDR3 loop: CASSLDRSNEQFF. CDR3 DNA sequence: TGTGCCAGCAGCTTAGACCGGTCCAATGAGCAGTTCTTC.

The rearrangement links TRBV9 to TRBJ2-3; 7 bases match TRBD2. The CDR3 has 16 amino acids. V lost 4 bases to trimming and J lost 1 base; unmatched junction nucleotides: 9. Germline V gives CDR1 SGDLS, CDR2 YYNGEE. CDR3 loop: CASSPVPAGGTDTQYF. As DNA, the CDR3 is TGTGCCAGCAGCCCAGTCCCCGCGGGAGGCACAGATACGCAGTATTTT.

The chain links TRBV7-2 to TRBJ2-5, with 9 bases fitting TRBD2. CDR3 length: 16 amino acids. Per the germline V gene, CDR1 is SGHTA and CDR2 is FQGNSA. Losses at the gene ends were 5 bases for V and 2 bases for J; bases not matched to a gene: 9. The CDR3 reads CASSTTSGRLQETQYF. CDR3 nucleotides: TGTGCCAGCAGCACCACTAGCGGGCGCTTACAAGAGACCCAGTACTTC.

This clone appeared once. The chain joins TRBV4-3 to TRBJ2-1; D gene uncertain. CDR1 is LGHNA and CDR2 is YSLEER in the germline V gene. Between the trimmed V and J ends, which lost 4 bases and 3 bases, there was a span of 1 base. The CDR3 covers 11 residues. The CDR3 DNA follows: TGCGCCAGCAGCCTCTACAATGAGCAGTTCTTC. Its translation: CASSLYNEQFF.

This clone was observed a single time. The chain has TRBV18 and TRBJ1-1; possibly TRBD1 for D (6 bases). The V end was cut by 2 bases, the J end by 1 base, with 14 bases between. The CDR3 loop spans 16 amino acids. Germline V gene data show CDR1 as KGHSH and CDR2 as LQKENI. CDR3 nucleotide sequence: TGTGCCAGCTCACCAAGCGGGGGGCCGAGGAACACTGAAGCTTTCTTT. Its translation: CASSPSGGPRNTEAFF.